These 13 T cell receptor beta chains were all obtained from the same sample, sequenced in a study of blood T cell repertoires in COVID-19. Using immunoSEQ multiplex PCR, the repertoire was profiled, and TCRdb retains in-frame clones only, with some absent. This table holds about 140,000 clones, roughly 77% found once. The sequenced sample was peripheral blood. The receptors were gathered from a man aged 60-69 years with acute or convalescent COVID-19.

The chain recombines TRBV27 with TRBJ2-1; possible D gene TRBD2, 5 bases. The CDR3 loop spans 11 amino acids. The V gene's germline CDR1 is MNHEY and CDR2 SMNVEV (reference sequence). V was trimmed by 6 bases and J by 9 bases, leaving 9 bases between them. CDR3 bases: TGTGCCAGCAGATTGGGGAGTGAGCAGTTCTTC. It is translated as CASRLGSEQFF.

The gene calls are TRBV29-1 and TRBJ2-3, with D tentatively TRBD2 (7 bases). Trimming took off 7 bases at V and 3 bases at J, with 20 bases between the two ends. Germline V lookup: CDR1 SQVTM, CDR2 ANQGSEA. The CDR3 consists of 15 residues. Written as DNA, the CDR3 is TGCAGCGCCCCTGGGGGAGGGGGGATAACAGATACGCAGTATTTT. Protein: CSAPGGGGITDTQYF.

The chain combines TRBV5-4 with TRBJ1-2; D gene unclear. With 1 base removed from V and 0 bases from J, the gap between germline ends came to 7 bases. In germline, CDR1 is SGHNT, CDR2 YYREEE (reference sequence). The CDR3 extends over 14 amino acids. In DNA, the CDR3 is TGTGCCAGCAGCTTGACCGGGGCTAACTATGGCTACACCTTC. Translating it yields CASSLTGANYGYTF.

This clone has more than one count but fewer than ten. The V gene is TRBV5-1, the J gene TRBJ1-1; 7 nucleotides agree with TRBD1. V dropped 4 bases and J dropped 3; count of bases not matched to a gene: 6. The germline CDR1 and CDR2 sequences are SGHRS and YFSETQ. This CDR3 comprises 14 residues. The CDR3 sequence is CASSPDRVDTEAFF. CDR3 DNA sequence: TGCGCCAGCAGCCCAGACAGGGTGGACACTGAAGCTTTCTTT.

In regard to this clone: One end of the junction is discordant with germline, which a read error may explain. The J gene is TRBJ1-1, the V gene TRBV28, with 9 nucleotides matching TRBD1. CDR3 length equals 15 residues. CDR1 MDHEN and CDR2 SYDVKM come from the germline V gene. The CDR3 region is CASRPGQGKNTEVFF. CDR3 DNA sequence: TGTGCCAGCAGACCTGGACAGGGGAAGAACACTGAAGTTTTCTTT.

The chain recombines TRBV10-2 with TRBJ2-7, with TRBD1 matching over 7 bases. Looked up from germline, CDR1 is WSHSY and CDR2 is SAAADI. The trim removed 7 bases at V and 4 bases at J, leaving 7 bases unmatched. CDR3 size: 13 residues. CDR3 protein: CASTRQGWYEQYF. The CDR3 DNA is TGCGCCAGCACCCGACAGGGTTGGTACGAGCAGTACTTC.

This clone was observed a handful of times. J is TRBJ1-6 and V is TRBV6-1, with D perhaps TRBD1 (5 bases). Looked up from germline, CDR1 is MNHNS and CDR2 is SASEGT. The CDR3 sequence is 15 residues long. V lost 2 bases and J lost 9, with 14 bases in between. CDR3 in DNA: TGTGCCAGCAGTGAAAAGGGGCGCTTTGGTTCACCCCTCCACTTT. Protein sequence: CASSEKGRFGSPLHF.

The chain joins TRBV6-5 to TRBJ1-1; 7 bases fit TRBD1. The CDR3 is 14 amino acids. Germline V lookup: CDR1 MNHEY, CDR2 SVGAGI. Losses at the gene ends were 5 bases for V and 5 bases for J; bases not matched to a gene: 8. The CDR3 nucleotides are TGTGCCAGCAGTCCTACCGGGACAGCAACTGAAGCTTTCTTT. Translating it yields CASSPTGTATEAFF.

The chain combines TRBV6-1 with TRBJ2-7; no reliable D call. Germline V CDR1 and CDR2: MNHNS, SASEGT. The CDR3 extends over 12 amino acids. Between the trimmed V and J ends, which lost 1 base and 7 bases, there was a span of 8 bases. CDR3 coding DNA: TGTGCCAGCAGTGAAGTCGGGTTGGAGCAGTACTTC. It encodes CASSEVGLEQYF.

The rearrangement links TRBV5-1 to TRBJ2-7, with 9 bases fitting TRBD1. The CDR3 covers 13 residues. Per germline, CDR1 SGHRS and CDR2 YFSETQ. J was trimmed by 5 bases and V by 1 base; bases with no gene match: 1. The CDR3 region is CASSLWTGDEQYF. Written as DNA, the CDR3 is TGCGCCAGCAGCTTGTGGACAGGGGACGAGCAGTACTTC.

The chain combines TRBV6-1 with TRBJ1-6; 8 nucleotides match TRBD1. The V gene end was trimmed by 4 bases and the J gene end by 8 bases; junction bases not matched to a gene: 10. This CDR3 is built from 16 residues. CDR1 is MNHNS, CDR2 SASEGT, per germline. DNA for the CDR3: TGTGCCAGCAGTGGAACGACAGGGGCGGGTGATTCACCCCTCCACTTT. Its translation: CASSGTTGAGDSPLHF.

This clone has more than one count but fewer than ten. The CDR3 DNA is TGTGCCAGCCGGTCCACCGACACAGGGTTACTAAACATTCAGTACTTC. Protein: CASRSTDTGLLNIQYF. V usage is TRBV7-2 and J usage is TRBJ2-4, with a weak D call TRBD1 (6 bases). CDR1 is SGHTA, CDR2 FQGNSA, per germline. The CDR3 has 16 residues. The V end lost 8 bases, the J end lost 6 bases, and 23 bases lay between the germline ends.

The gene calls are TRBV5-5 and TRBJ2-1; the D gene is possibly TRBD2 (6 bases). Germline CDR1 is SGHKS and CDR2 is YYEKEE (reference sequence). CDR3 length: 15 residues. V lost 2 bases to trimming and J lost 4 bases, with 13 bases between them. DNA for the CDR3: TGTGCCAGCAGCTTTACCAGCGGGCTATACAATGAGCAGTTCTTC. Its protein is CASSFTSGLYNEQFF.